The 20 T cell receptor beta chains below were found in one sample sequenced in a study of blood T cell repertoires in COVID-19. Measured with immunoSEQ multiplex PCR; TCRdb has only the in-frame clones, and not every one. The table shows more than 300,000 clones, with 90% to 95% occurring only once. Sequencing was performed on PBMCs or T cells enriched from blood (not recorded which). Every receptor here comes from a woman in her 30s who had been exposed to COVID-19.

The chain recombines TRBV19 with TRBJ1-4, with TRBD1 identical over 8 bases. V was clipped by 3 bases and J by 7 bases; unmatched bases: 1. The CDR3 totals 13 residues. The germline V gene encodes CDR1 LNHDA and CDR2 SQIVND (reference sequence). The CDR3 sequence is CASSIRGLEKLFF. The CDR3 DNA sequence: TGTGCCAGTAGTATCAGGGGGCTTGAAAAACTGTTTTTT.

This clone is a singleton in its sample. The chain couples TRBV7-2 to TRBJ2-3; perhaps TRBD2 as D (5 bases). Germline V gene data show CDR1 as SGHTA and CDR2 as FQGNSA. This CDR3 is 14 amino acids long. V lost 0 bases, J lost 6 bases, and 10 bases lay in between. CDR3 in amino acids: CASSLALGADTQYF. The CDR3 DNA follows: TGTGCCAGCAGCTTAGCGCTGGGAGCGGATACGCAGTATTTT.

With respect to this clone: Sequence at one end of the junction differs from germline and may be a read error. This sequence joins TRBV18 and TRBJ1-3, with 7 bases fitting TRBD1. The germline V gene has CDR1 KGHSH and CDR2 LQKENI. The CDR3 extends over 17 amino acids. The CDR3 spells CASSAPRVDRAGNTIYF. DNA for the CDR3: TGTGCCAGCTCAGCACCACGGGTCGACAGGGCTGGAAACACCATATATTTT. Variable domain in full (rest from reference TRBV18 and TRBJ1-3): NAGVMQNPRHLVRRRGQEARLRCSPMKGHSHVYWYRQLPEEGLKFMVYLQKENIIDESGMPKERFSAEFPKEGPSILRIQQVVRGDSAAYFCASSAPRVDRAGNTIYFGEGSWLTVV.

This sequence joins TRBV6-5 and TRBJ1-2; a weak D match, TRBD1 (5 bases). Germline lookup yields CDR1 MNHEY and CDR2 SVGAGI. V was shortened by 7 bases and J by 2 bases, with 11 bases between the two germline ends. The CDR3 sequence is 13 residues long. The CDR3 DNA reads TGTGCCAGCACCTCCTCAGGGAACTATGGCTACACCTTC. As protein: CASTSSGNYGYTF.

The rearrangement joins TRBV2 to TRBJ2-2; 8 nucleotides agree with TRBD1. V lost 7 bases, J lost 6 bases, and 10 bases stayed unmatched. Germline V gene lookup returns CDR1 SNHLY and CDR2 FYNNEI. The CDR3 has 15 residues. CDR3 sequence reads: CASTGGDRRAGELFF. CDR3 DNA: TGTGCCAGCACTGGAGGGGACAGGAGGGCCGGGGAGCTGTTTTTT. The full variable domain, in which reference TRBV2 and TRBJ2-2 provide the parts outside the CDR3, is EPEVTQTPSHQVTQMGQEVILRCVPISNHLYFYWYRQILGQKVEFLVSFYNNEISEKSEIFDDQFSVERPDGSNFTLKIRSTKLEDSAMYFCASTGGDRRAGELFFGEGSRLTVL.

CDR3 in amino acids: CASSSGGRGTDTQYF. The CDR3 DNA reads as TGCGCCAGCAGCTCAGGGGGACGGGGCACAGATACGCAGTATTTT. The chain has TRBV5-1 and TRBJ2-3; 7 nucleotides align to TRBD1. Germline CDR1 is SGHRS and CDR2 is YFSETQ. V was clipped by 3 bases and J by 1 base; unmatched bases: 5. The CDR3 sequence is 15 residues long.

The genes are TRBV28 and TRBJ1-3, with D unresolved. V was shortened by 0 bases and J by 2 bases, with 5 bases between the two germline ends. Germline assignment: CDR1 MDHEN and CDR2 SYDVKM. The CDR3 runs to 14 residues. In DNA, the CDR3 is TGTGCCAGCAGTTTATGGGGCGCTGGAAACACCATATATTTT. Residues: CASSLWGAGNTIYF.

The chain combines TRBV19 with TRBJ1-6; D is ambiguous. V was clipped by 2 bases and J by 10 bases, with 18 bases between them. In germline, CDR1 is LNHDA, CDR2 SQIVND (reference sequence). This CDR3 has 16 residues. CDR3 DNA: TGTGCCAGTAGTATATCCACTTATCAGGATTACTCACCCCTCCACTTT. Translation gives CASSISTYQDYSPLHF.

The J gene is TRBJ1-2, the V gene TRBV5-4; 9 positions match TRBD1. J lost 3 bases, V lost 4 bases, and 7 bases had no gene match. The CDR3 runs to 15 residues. Looked up from germline, CDR1 is SGHNT and CDR2 is YYREEE (reference sequence). The CDR3 DNA is TGTGCCAGCAGCGGGGGGACAGGGCCTTACTATGGCTACACCTTC. It translates to CASSGGTGPYYGYTF.

Written as DNA, the CDR3 is TGTGCCAGCAGCCTCCTCGCGGGGCAGACGGGAAGTTCACCCCTCCACTTT. Translation: CASSLLAGQTGSSPLHF. The rearrangement joins TRBV11-2 to TRBJ1-6, with TRBD1 as a possible D gene (5 bases). CDR3 length: 17 residues. V lost 5 bases and J lost 9, with 23 bases in between. Per the germline V gene, CDR1 is SGHAT and CDR2 is FQNNGV. The full variable domain, with the rest looked up from reference TRBV11-2 and TRBJ1-6, is EAGVAQSPRYKIIEKRQSVAFWCNPISGHATLYWYQQILGQGPKLLIQFQNNGVVDDSQLPKDRFSAERLKGVDSTLKIQPAKLEDSAVYLCASSLLAGQTGSSPLHFGNGTRLTVT.

The gene calls are TRBV5-1 and TRBJ2-7; no definite D call. The length of the CDR3 is 13 residues. Trimming pared 0 bases from V and 6 bases from J, leaving 10 bases between. Germline CDR1 SGHRS, CDR2 YFSETQ. CDR3 sequence reads: CASSLDGRREQYF. CDR3 nucleotides: TGCGCCAGCAGCTTGGACGGCAGGCGCGAGCAGTACTTC. The whole variable domain, remainder taken from reference TRBV5-1 and TRBJ2-7, is KAGVTQTPRYLIKTRGQQVTLSCSPISGHRSVSWYQQTPGQGLQFLFEYFSETQRNKGNFPGRFSGRQFSNSRSEMNVSTLELGDSALYLCASSLDGRREQYFGPGTRLTVT.

The J gene is TRBJ1-2, the V gene TRBV12-2. TRBV12-2 is a known pseudogene. The CDR3 spans 14 residues. This CDR3 is CASRLVAGDYGYTF. CDR3 DNA sequence: TGTGCAAGTCGCTTAGTCGCGGGGGACTATGGCTACACCTTC.

In this sample, this clone turned up once. The CDR3 protein is CSVDRGAQEKLFF. In DNA form, the CDR3 reads TGCAGCGTTGATAGGGGCGCACAGGAAAAACTGTTTTTT. The chain joins TRBV29-1 to TRBJ1-4; tentative D call: TRBD1 (5 bases). This CDR3 has 13 residues. Germline lookup yields CDR1 SQVTM and CDR2 ANQGSEA. V gave up 3 bases and J gave up 8 bases, with 13 bases separating them.

This rearrangement joins TRBV6-1 to TRBJ1-2; D is undetermined. The germline V gene has CDR1 MNHNS and CDR2 SASEGT. The V gene lost 2 bases and the J gene lost 8 bases, with 15 bases spanning the gap. The CDR3 extends over 14 amino acids. The CDR3 DNA sequence: TGTGCCAGCAGTGAAAGTTACGGCGCCGGGGGCTACACCTTC. Translated, it gives CASSESYGAGGYTF.

The rearrangement joins TRBV29-1 to TRBJ1-2; 7 nucleotides agree with TRBD1. Germline CDR1 reads SQVTM; CDR2 reads ANQGSEA. This CDR3 is built from 13 residues. V was clipped by 4 bases and J by 5 bases; unmatched bases: 7. The CDR3 bases are TGCAGCGTTGCGGCAAGGGACAGATATGGCTACACCTTC. Its translation is CSVAARDRYGYTF.

The genes are TRBV2 and TRBJ2-5; 9 bases match TRBD2. Germline CDR1 reads SNHLY; CDR2 reads FYNNEI. The CDR3 totals 16 residues. With V trimmed by 0 bases and J by 3 bases, 5 bases remained unmatched. The CDR3 region has the DNA TGTGCCAGCAGTGAAGCGGTACTAGCGGGCGAAGAGACCCAGTACTTC. Translated: CASSEAVLAGEETQYF.

The V call is TRBV7-6, the J call TRBJ2-7; 7 bases match TRBD1. CDR3 size: 13 residues. The trim removed 4 bases at V and 6 bases at J, leaving 6 bases unmatched. Germline-derived CDR1 and CDR2 are SGHVS and FNYEAQ. The DNA of the CDR3 is TGTGCCAGCAGCTCGACAGGGTCTGGCGAGCAGTACTTC. It specifies CASSSTGSGEQYF.

The chain couples TRBV5-4 to TRBJ2-7; 7 nucleotides agree with TRBD2. The germline V gene has CDR1 SGHNT and CDR2 YYREEE (reference sequence). CDR3 length: 13 residues. V lost 10 bases and J lost 4; bases outside the gene matches: 11. DNA for the CDR3: TGTGCCTACAGCTTAGGGACTAATTACGAGCAGTACTTC. Its translation is CAYSLGTNYEQYF.

The CDR3 here is CASSQGLPSYNEQFF. CDR3 sequence (DNA): TGCGCCAGCAGCCAAGGTCTTCCGTCCTACAATGAGCAGTTCTTC. The genes are TRBV4-1 and TRBJ2-1; D remains unclear. The CDR3 contains 15 residues. Germline lookup yields CDR1 MGHRA and CDR2 YSYEKL. V lost 1 base, J lost 1 base, and 8 bases lay in between.

The chain is built from TRBV4-2 and TRBJ1-1; D remains unclear. V was cut by 0 bases and J by 8 bases, with 10 bases left in between. The CDR3 is 13 amino acids. From germline, CDR1 is LGHNA and CDR2 YNFKEQ. CDR3 region: CASSQDWASEAFF. The CDR3 coding sequence is TGTGCCAGCAGCCAAGATTGGGCTTCCGAAGCTTTCTTT.